This entry concerns a single T cell receptor beta chain. Only in-frame clones appear in the TCRdb table, and some are missing; sequencing was by immunoSEQ multiplex PCR. The sample has 76,000 or so clones, 80% to 90% seen once; the top ten hold approximately 5.5%. This specimen comes from a study of OX40 agonist ivuxolimab in advanced cancers. This CDR3 comprises 15 residues. The V gene lost 1 base and the J gene lost 5 bases, with 11 bases spanning the gap. From germline, CDR1 is LGHNA and CDR2 YNFKEQ. Autoimmune disease history or systemic immunosuppression was exclusionary. V gene TRBV4-2 combines with J gene TRBJ1-4, with TRBD1 as a possible D gene (6 bases). This TCR was sampled from an adult with an advanced solid tumor such as melanoma, head and neck, liver or kidney cancer. Sequenced here: CD4+ or CD8+ T cells sorted from blood, sampled in a trial of the OX40 agonist ivuxolimab. CDR3 DNA sequence: TGTGCCAGCAGCCAAGGGTGGGACATAAATGAAAAACTGTTTTTT. Translated: CASSQGWDINEKLFF.